This record looks at one T cell receptor beta chain sequence and its context. Its antigen is undetermined. This entry comes from a study of cytomegalovirus exposure and HLA in healthy donors. PCR used 60 Vbeta primers and 13 Jbeta primers. Only in-frame clones appear in the TCRdb table, and some are missing; sequencing was by immunoSEQ multiplex PCR. The table records 85,000 to 100,000 clones, approximately 81% of them present only once. It was healthy bone marrow donors who served as donors. General study results and limits: In a later analysis, several top co-occurrence clusters appeared linked to parvovirus B19, influenza, CMV and Epstein-Barr virus.

The receptor's source is a girl aged 2 to 10 in good health and CMV-seropositive. Source material: PBMCs.

The CDR3 nucleotides read TGTGCCAGCAGTGAATCGGTCTCGAGCAATCAGCCCCAGCATTTT. Its protein is CASSESVSSNQPQHF. V and J are TRBV25-1 and TRBJ1-5, with D unclear. This CDR3 has 15 residues. Germline CDR1 is MGHDK and CDR2 is SYGVNS. With 1 base removed from V and 1 base from J, the gap between germline ends came to 8 bases.